The clone carrying this T cell receptor beta chain was detected many times. Germline loops: CDR1 SGHVS, CDR2 FQNEAQ. V was pared by 6 bases and J by 7 bases, with 13 bases between. The CDR3 is made up of 14 amino acids. Ligated cDNA underwent four rounds of PCR with nested alpha and beta constant region primers and SP2. For blood and skin samples, reverse transcription used TCR alpha and beta constant primers. One entry per CDR3 protein, called by TCRdb with MiXCR from the 5' RACE reads. The table lists tens of thousands of distinct CDR3 sequences, 4.7% of them singletons. The library had UMIs added by 3' ligation of an oligonucleotide to TCR cDNA. RNA was extracted from 2 to 2.5 ml of whole blood of healthy adults. This entry belongs to a study of naive and memory T cell subsets.

The chain joins TRBV7-8 to TRBJ1-6, with D unresolved. The TCR was taken from a female donor in good health. The CDR3 reads CASRPHLGNSPLHF. CDR3 coding DNA: TGTGCCAGCAGGCCCCACTTAGGGAATTCACCCCTCCACTTT.